The source of this T cell receptor (beta chain) is a study of OX40 agonist ivuxolimab in advanced cancers. Context from the whole study: The costimulatory receptor OX40 (CD134) was targeted by ivuxolimab, a fully human IgG2 agonistic monoclonal antibody. Intravenous ivuxolimab was administered to patients every 2 weeks at six dose levels: 0.01, 0.1, 0.3, 1.5, 3 and 10 mg/kg. Among the roughly 50 dose-escalation patients, around 20 had hepatocellular carcinoma, about 15 melanoma, 9 renal cell carcinoma and 9 head and neck cancer. In the dose-escalation cohort, 70% to 90% of patients were male, and the mean age was roughly 60 years with a range of roughly 23 to 79. Patients were allowed to have had prior anti-PD-1, anti-PD-L1 or anti-CTLA-4 therapy, and roughly 40% of the dose-escalation patients had previously received checkpoint inhibitors. Partial responses were achieved by three dose-escalation patients, of whom one had hepatocellular carcinoma and two had cutaneous melanoma. The point of sequencing TCRbeta in the periphery was to test whether ivuxolimab changed TCR sequence diversity and drove clonal T-cell expansion. The paper describes the monotherapy dose-escalation part (N = 52 patients) of the phase I trial of ivuxolimab. The research as a whole found: Low levels of normalized T-cell clonal expansion were also seen in some patients who did not respond. In the 0.1-3.0 mg/kg groups, partial responders were among the patients with the lowest normalized peripheral clonal expansion, particularly in CD8+ T cells. After ivuxolimab, CD8+ T cells had more expanded clones than CD4+ T cells on average. At doses of 0.1 to 3.0 mg/kg, clonal expansion of both CD4+ and CD8+ T cells in blood was seen between baseline and week 6. Antigen specificity was not determined for the clonally expanded peripheral T cells.

To sequence the TCRbeta CDR3 region, genomic DNA was isolated from the sorted cells. TCRbeta CDR3 regions were sequenced using the immunoSEQ Assay. TCRdb provides this immuneACCESS table in a form limited to in-frame rearrangements. Some clones are lacking; in checked studies, under half of them reflect an unresolved V gene, and why the rest are absent is not known. In all, the sample holds some 65,000 clones, and around 86% of those were seen once. The ten largest clones capture approximately 0.4% of the sample. The trim is 3 bases for V and 1 base for J, with a gap of 9 bases between the germline ends. The germline V gene (reference sequence) provides CDR1 PRHDT and CDR2 FYEKMQ. The CDR3 runs 14 amino acids, cysteine and phenylalanine included. The CDR3 DNA has 42 bases and is translated from base 1. As concerns this clone: This clone's antigen is unknown. No much larger clonotype is one base removed from it; base qualities were not supplied.

Patients with autoimmune disease history or receiving systemic immunosuppression were excluded from the trial. Peripheral blood for TCR sequencing was drawn from every dose cohort at baseline, at cycle 4 day 1 and at cycle 7 day 1. The samples were drawn from a first-in-human, open-label, multicenter phase I dose-escalation trial of ivuxolimab. Adults with locally advanced or metastatic melanoma, renal cell carcinoma, hepatocellular carcinoma or head and neck squamous cell carcinoma were enrolled in the trial. Before TCR sequencing, CD4+ T cells and CD8+ T cells were sorted from peripheral blood as separate populations.

The source material was CD4+ or CD8+ T cells sorted from blood, sampled in a trial of the OX40 agonist ivuxolimab. The chain links TRBV13 with TRBJ1-1; the D segment could be TRBD1, given 6 matching bases. This TCR was sampled from an adult with an advanced solid tumor such as melanoma, head and neck, liver or kidney cancer. CDR3 loop: CASSFRGPNTEAFF. In nucleotide form, the sequence is TGTGCCAGCAGCTTCAGGGGCCCGAACACTGAAGCTTTCTTT.